This T cell receptor beta chain was captured by sequencing in a study of tumour-infiltrating T cells in Burkitt lymphoma. In the study overall: Productive clonality predicted overall and progression-free survival.

The method was immunoSEQ multiplex PCR; TCRdb's version includes in-frame clones alone and lacks a portion of them. The sample contains some 1,000 clones, less than 15% of which appear only once. The CDR3 consists of 14 residues. V was clipped by 4 bases and J by 2 bases, with 11 bases between them. Germline-derived CDR1 and CDR2 are SGHRS and YFSETQ. This clone was counted between two and nine times. Material for sequencing was tumor tissue. The sequence was obtained from a human donor with diffuse large B-cell lymphoma. J is TRBJ2-3 and V is TRBV5-1; no reliable D call. The CDR3 bases are TGCGCCAGCAGCCCATGGTTCCTCACAGATACGCAGTATTTT. Its translation is CASSPWFLTDTQYF.